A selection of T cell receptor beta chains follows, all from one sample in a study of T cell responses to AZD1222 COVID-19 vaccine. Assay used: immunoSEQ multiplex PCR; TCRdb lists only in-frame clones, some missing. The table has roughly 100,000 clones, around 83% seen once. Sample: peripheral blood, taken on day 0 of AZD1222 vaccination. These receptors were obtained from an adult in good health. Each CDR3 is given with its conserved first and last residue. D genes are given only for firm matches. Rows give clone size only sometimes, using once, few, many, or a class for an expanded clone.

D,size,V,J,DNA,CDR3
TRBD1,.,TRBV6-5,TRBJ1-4,TGTGCCAGCAGTTACACGGGACAGGGGGCTAATGAAAAACTGTTTTTT,CASSYTGQGANEKLFF
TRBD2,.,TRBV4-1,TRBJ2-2,TGCGCCAGCAGCCAAGTCGTGCTAGCGGGATTTGCCGGGGAGCTGTTTTTT,CASSQVVLAGFAGELFF
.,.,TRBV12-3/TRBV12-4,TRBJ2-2,TGTGCCAGCAGAAGACAGACCACCGGGGAGCTGTTTTTT,CASRRQTTGELFF
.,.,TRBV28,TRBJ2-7,TGTGCCAGCAGTACCGGGACGGACCTGGACGAGCAGTACTTC,CASSTGTDLDEQYF
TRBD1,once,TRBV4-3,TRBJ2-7,TGCGCCAGCAGCCAAACCTCCGGGACAGGGGTCGGCGAGCAGTACTTC,CASSQTSGTGVGEQYF
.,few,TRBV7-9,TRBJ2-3,TGTGCCAGCAGCTTTCCCACCCGTCTAGCGAGATGGGATACGCAGTATTTT,CASSFPTRLARWDTQYF
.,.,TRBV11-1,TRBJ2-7,TGTGCCAGCAGTTTCGGACTGGGGGCTTCCTACGAGCAGTACTTC,CASSFGLGASYEQYF
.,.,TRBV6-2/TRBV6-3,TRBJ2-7,TGTGCCAGCAGTCGTCGGGACGGCTCCTACGAGCAGTACTTC,CASSRRDGSYEQYF
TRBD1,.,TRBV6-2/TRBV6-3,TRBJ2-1,TGTGCCAGCAGTTACTTGGGGACAGGGCGAGGTGAGCAGTTCTTC,CASSYLGTGRGEQFF
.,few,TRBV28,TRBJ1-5,TGTGCCAGCAGCTTCAGGGGTTTAGGCAATCAGCCCCAGCATTTT,CASSFRGLGNQPQHF
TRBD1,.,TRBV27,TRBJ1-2,TGTGCCAGCAGTCCGGGGACAGGTAATGGCTACACCTTC,CASSPGTGNGYTF
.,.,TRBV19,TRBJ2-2,TGTGCCAGTATGGGGTCGGCTTACACCGGGGAGCTGTTTTTT,CASMGSAYTGELFF
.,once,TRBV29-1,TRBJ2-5,TGCAGCGTCCGGGATGGACAGTCCCAAGAGACCCAGTACTTC,CSVRDGQSQETQYF
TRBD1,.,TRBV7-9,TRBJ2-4,TGTGCCAGCAGCCCACGGACAGGGGGCTCCCAAAACATTCAGTACTTC,CASSPRTGGSQNIQYF
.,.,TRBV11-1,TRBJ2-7,TGTGCCAGCAGCTTAACTAACACAGGGCAAGCCTACGAGCAGTACTTC,CASSLTNTGQAYEQYF
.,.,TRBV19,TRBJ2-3,TGTGCCAGTAGTATGATCGGGGGGCGAGGCGCAGATACGCAGTATTTT,CASSMIGGRGADTQYF
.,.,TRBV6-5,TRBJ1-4,TGTGCCAGCAGTCACGTCCCAACTAATGAAAAACTGTTTTTT,CASSHVPTNEKLFF
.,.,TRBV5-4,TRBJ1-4,TGTGCCAGCAGCTTTTTTTCGGGGGTCCGGGCTAATGAAAAACTGTTTTTT,CASSFFSGVRANEKLFF
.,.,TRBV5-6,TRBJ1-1,TGTGCCAGCAGCCCCCCCCTAGGGGCAGTGGCTGTGAACACTGAAGCTTTCTTT,CASSPPLGAVAVNTEAFF
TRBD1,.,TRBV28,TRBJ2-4,TGTGCCAGCAGTTTGGAGACAGGGTACGAAAACATTCAGTACTTC,CASSLETGYENIQYF
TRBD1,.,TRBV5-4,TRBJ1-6,TGTGCCAGCAGCTTGGCGGGACAGGGGTATTCACCCCTCCACTTT,CASSLAGQGYSPLHF
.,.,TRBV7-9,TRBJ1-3,TGTGCCAGCAGCTTAGAAGGGGGTTCTGGAAACACCATATATTTT,CASSLEGGSGNTIYF
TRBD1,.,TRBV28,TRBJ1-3,TGTGCCAGCAGCTCTACAGGGGTTGGAAACACCATATATTTT,CASSSTGVGNTIYF
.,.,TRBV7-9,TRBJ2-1,TGTGCCAGCAGCCGGGAACTTTACAATGAGCAGTTCTTC,CASSRELYNEQFF
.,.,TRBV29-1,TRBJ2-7,TGCAGCGCTTATAAACCGGGGACCTACGAGCAGTACTTC,CSAYKPGTYEQYF
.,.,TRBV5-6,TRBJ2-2,TGTGCCAGCAGCTTTCTGGGGGGTAGTAGTGGAACCGGGGAGCTGTTTTTT,CASSFLGGSSGTGELFF
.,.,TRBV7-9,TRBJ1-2,TGTGCCAGCAGCCCAGGGACGAACGACTATGGCTACACCTTC,CASSPGTNDYGYTF
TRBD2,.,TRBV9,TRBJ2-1,TGTGCCAGCAGCGTAAACCCCCTAGCGGGAGAGGGGAATGAGCAGTTCTTC,CASSVNPLAGEGNEQFF
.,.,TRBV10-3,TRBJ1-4,TGTGCCATCAGTGACCACCGGTCGGACGAAAAACTGTTTTTT,CAISDHRSDEKLFF